This section outlines one T cell receptor beta chain sequence together with its context. Its antigen remains unknown. These data are taken from a study of shared clonotypes between healthy human individuals. Whole-study context: Per-donor plates numbered three CD4 naive, three CD4 memory, two CD8 naive and one CD8 memory.

CD4+ cell separation produced CD45RA+ naive and CD45RA-negative memory subsets. Several immunoSEQ 96-well plates shared each subset's DNA, each plate a replicate. Clones were sequenced by immunoSEQ multiplex PCR, and TCRdb holds only the in-frame ones, with some missing. The sample includes roughly 2.4 million clones, roughly 95% seen only once; the top ten take roughly 0.13%. Findings and limits, study-wide: The study's rarefaction showed incomplete sorted-subset sequencing despite large depth.

The sequencing input was naive CD4+ T cells sorted from blood. Noted subset: CD45RA+ positively selected. The origin of this receptor is a man aged 18 to 29 in good health.

The DNA for the CDR3 is TGTGCCAGCAGCCGCTCAGGGCTGTTGAACACTGAAGCTTTCTTT. Protein sequence: CASSRSGLLNTEAFF. The chain combines TRBV7-2 with TRBJ1-1; TRBD1 might be the D (5 bases). The V gene lost 5 bases and the J gene lost 0 bases, with 13 bases spanning the gap. CDR3 length equals 15 residues. The germline CDR1 and CDR2 sequences are SGHTA and FQGNSA.